The T cell receptor beta chain described here comes from a study of spatial heterogeneity in lung cancer. The overall study: Matched bulk RNA-seq yielded a T cell module score, and TCR transcript counts in tumor regions correlated strongly with that score.

The study tagged each TCR cDNA molecule with a unique molecular identifier. Using its own MiXCR run on the 5' RACE reads, TCRdb lists one record per CDR3 protein. Of some 9,800 distinct CDR3 sequences listed, around 55% are singletons. Comments on this clonotype: Its antigen is undetermined. This beta chain is a stray sequence in a library constructed for alpha chains; its clone size is not meaningful.

Study results and limitations: It was found that expanded intratumoral alpha and beta TCR counts tracked tumor mutation counts.

Trimming removed 2 bases from V and 2 bases from J, with 11 bases in between. The CDR3 loop spans 15 amino acids. In germline, CDR1 is SGHTA, CDR2 FQGNSA. Specified time point: sample taken at primary tumor resection. The receptor was isolated from a female donor with early-stage non-small cell lung cancer. This sequence joins TRBV7-2 and TRBJ2-3, with D maybe TRBD1 (6 bases). The sample consisted of lung tumor tissue, taken at surgery. The CDR3: CASSLWGPSTDTQYF. The CDR3 DNA sequence: TGTGCCAGCAGCTTATGGGGGCCTTCCACAGATACGCAGTATTTT.